This T cell receptor (beta chain) was sequenced during a study of T cells in pancreatic ductal adenocarcinoma. TCRdb keeps only in-frame clones here, not all; method: immunoSEQ multiplex PCR. The profile shows 85,000 to 120,000 clones, roughly 96% of them singletons. Selected pancreatic ductal adenocarcinoma patients had undergone surgery without neoadjuvant therapy. The V end lost 0 bases, the J end lost 3 bases, and 6 bases lay between the germline ends. This CDR3 spans 14 amino acids. Germline values: CDR1 MGHRA, CDR2 YSYEKL. This chain joins TRBV4-1 and TRBJ1-5, with unresolved D. Sequencing was done on a sample of PBMCs. The origin of this receptor is a human donor with pancreatic ductal adenocarcinoma. The CDR3 spells CASSQEQYNQPQHF. CDR3 nucleotide sequence: TGCGCCAGCAGCCAAGAGCAGTACAATCAGCCCCAGCATTTT.